This T cell receptor beta chain appears in the sequencing data of a study of siplizumab effects on memory and regulatory T cells (dated by TCRdb to the late 2010s). Describing the broader study: The study looked at the effect of siplizumab, an anti-CD2 antibody, on alloreactive T-cell subsets in allogeneic mixed lymphocyte reactions made from human PBMCs.

The investigation overall reported the following: Because sequences at frequencies below about 10^-5 were poorly captured, only a minor fraction of alloreactive clones could be mapped back to unstimulated subsets. Roughly 80-95% of proliferating CD4+ or CD8+ clones could not be assigned a naive or memory phenotype. Whether proliferating Tregs from siplizumab cultures were suppressive was not functionally confirmed. Compared with memory T cells, unstimulated naive T cells appeared more diverse, and naive cells seemed to make a substantial contribution to the alloresponse. Siplizumab significantly lowered the cumulative frequency of alloreactive sequences that could be traced to unstimulated CD4+ memory T cells. In reactions with siplizumab, an average of roughly 70% of mappable alloreactive CD4+ clones were Treg-derived, compared with roughly 30% in control reactions.

The receptor library was made with the immunoSEQ multiplex PCR assay. The deep sequencing platform assayed around 94,000 TCR templates per sample. Genomic DNA extracted from sorted T cells was the material used for TCRbeta CDR3 sequencing. The published analysis was carried out like this. The R programming language was used for clonal analysis of the TCRbeta CDR3 data. Alloreactive CD4+ and CD8+ clones were identified by comparing unstimulated samples to CFSE-low samples taken after the reaction. Alloreactive CD4+ clones were assigned to regulatory or non-regulatory origin by matching sequences to sorted unstimulated Treg and non-Treg repertoires. TCRdb retrieved this table from immuneACCESS and kept in-frame rearrangements only. Not all clones are present; in checked studies, unresolved V genes account for under half, and no reason is known for the remainder. V and J calls and clone size are those listed in that table; D and trimming were worked out from the DNA. The sample profile shows around 99,000 clones; around 90% of them were found once. Around 0.73% of the sample is in the top ten clones.

Sorted unstimulated T cells, along with proliferating T cells recovered from mixed lymphocyte reactions, underwent TCRbeta CDR3 sequencing. Fresh whole blood from about ten HLA-typed healthy donors served as the source for isolating PBMCs. Unstimulated CD4+ regulatory T cells were FACS-sorted to map the origin of alloreactive clones. For this clone: It lacks a known antigen. Per-base quality was not reported, and no clone a single base away is much larger than it.

In the germline V gene (reference sequence), CDR1 corresponds to LNHDA and CDR2 to SQIVND. V drops 4 bases and J drops 3 bases, leaving 21 bases in between. The CDR3 starts with the cysteine, ends with the phenylalanine, and has 18 residues. The sequence is cut down to CDR3 DNA, 54 bases in frame from base 1. The clonotype comes from a human donor in good health. The sample taken for sequencing was Tregs sorted from blood. The chain is assembled from TRBV19 and TRBJ2-2; the D element might be TRBD1 or TRBD2, as each aligns at 5 bases. The CDR3 region has the sequence CASSNPEGQLPDTGELFF. The base sequence is TGTGCCAGTAGTAACCCTGAGGGGCAGCTCCCGGACACCGGGGAGCTGTTTTTT. Reference TRBV19 and TRBJ2-2 proteins supply the regions before and after the CDR3; the full variable domain is: DGGITQSPKYLFRKEGQNVTLSCEQNLNHDAMYWYRQDPGQGLRLIYYSQIVNDFQKGDIAEGYSVSREKKESFPLTVTSAQKNPTAFYLCASSNPEGQLPDTGELFFGEGSRLTVL.